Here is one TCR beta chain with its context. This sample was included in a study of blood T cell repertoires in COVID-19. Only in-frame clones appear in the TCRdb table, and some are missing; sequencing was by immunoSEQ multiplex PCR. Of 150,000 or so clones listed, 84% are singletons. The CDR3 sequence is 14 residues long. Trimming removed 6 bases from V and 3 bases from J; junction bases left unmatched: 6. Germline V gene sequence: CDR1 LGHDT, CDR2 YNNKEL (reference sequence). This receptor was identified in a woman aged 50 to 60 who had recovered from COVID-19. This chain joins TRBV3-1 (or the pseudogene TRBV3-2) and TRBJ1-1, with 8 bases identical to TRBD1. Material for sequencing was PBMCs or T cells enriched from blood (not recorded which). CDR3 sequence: CASRRTGGDTEAFF. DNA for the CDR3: TGTGCCAGCAGGCGTACAGGGGGGGACACTGAAGCTTTCTTT.